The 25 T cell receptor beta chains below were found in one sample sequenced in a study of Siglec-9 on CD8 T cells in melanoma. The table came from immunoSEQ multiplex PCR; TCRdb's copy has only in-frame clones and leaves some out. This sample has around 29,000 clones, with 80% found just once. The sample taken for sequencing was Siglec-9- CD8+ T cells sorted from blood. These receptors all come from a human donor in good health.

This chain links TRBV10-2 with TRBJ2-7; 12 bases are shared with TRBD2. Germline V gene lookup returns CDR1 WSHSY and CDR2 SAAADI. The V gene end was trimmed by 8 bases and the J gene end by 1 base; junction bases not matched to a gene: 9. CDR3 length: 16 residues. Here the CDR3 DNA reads TGCGCCAGCGGGAGGACTAGCGGGGTTAGTTCCTACGAGCAGTACTTC. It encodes CASGRTSGVSSYEQYF.

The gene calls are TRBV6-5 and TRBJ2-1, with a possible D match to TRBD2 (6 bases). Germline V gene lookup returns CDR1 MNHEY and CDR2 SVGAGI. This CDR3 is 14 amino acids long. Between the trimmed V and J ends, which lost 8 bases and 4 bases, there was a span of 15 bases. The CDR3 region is CASGAGYFYNEQFF. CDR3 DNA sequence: TGTGCCAGCGGTGCGGGATATTTTTACAATGAGCAGTTCTTC.

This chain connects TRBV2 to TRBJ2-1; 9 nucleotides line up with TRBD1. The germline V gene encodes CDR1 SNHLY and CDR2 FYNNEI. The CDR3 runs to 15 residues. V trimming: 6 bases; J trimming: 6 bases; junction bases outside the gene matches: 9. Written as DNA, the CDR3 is TGTGCCAGCAGCTACGAGGGGACAGGGAGCAATGAGCAGTTCTTC. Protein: CASSYEGTGSNEQFF.

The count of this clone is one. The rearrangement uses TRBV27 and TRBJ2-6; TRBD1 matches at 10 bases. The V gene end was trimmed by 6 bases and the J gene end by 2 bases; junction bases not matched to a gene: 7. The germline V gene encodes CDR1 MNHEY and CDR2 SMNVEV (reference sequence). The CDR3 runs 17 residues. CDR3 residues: CASRLTGGLAGANVLTF. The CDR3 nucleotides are TGTGCCAGCAGATTGACAGGGGGCCTTGCTGGGGCCAACGTCCTGACTTTC.

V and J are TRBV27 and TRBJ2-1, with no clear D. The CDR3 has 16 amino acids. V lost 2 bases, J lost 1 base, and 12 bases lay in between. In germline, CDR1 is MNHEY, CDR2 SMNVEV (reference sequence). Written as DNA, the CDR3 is TGTGCCAGCAGTTTAGCGGATACATTTTCCTACAATGAGCAGTTCTTC. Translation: CASSLADTFSYNEQFF.

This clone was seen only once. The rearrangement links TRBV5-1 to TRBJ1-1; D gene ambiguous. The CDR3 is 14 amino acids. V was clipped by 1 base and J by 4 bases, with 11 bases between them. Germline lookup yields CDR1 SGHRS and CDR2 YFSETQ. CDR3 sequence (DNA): TGCGCCAGCAGCTTGTACAGCAGAAGCACTGAAGCTTTCTTT. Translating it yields CASSLYSRSTEAFF.

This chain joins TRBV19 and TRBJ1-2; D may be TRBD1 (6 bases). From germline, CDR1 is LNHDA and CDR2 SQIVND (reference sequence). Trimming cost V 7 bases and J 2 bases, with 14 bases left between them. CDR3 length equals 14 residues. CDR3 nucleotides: TGTGCCAGTACCAGGGACATGCGGAACTATGGCTACACCTTC. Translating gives CASTRDMRNYGYTF.

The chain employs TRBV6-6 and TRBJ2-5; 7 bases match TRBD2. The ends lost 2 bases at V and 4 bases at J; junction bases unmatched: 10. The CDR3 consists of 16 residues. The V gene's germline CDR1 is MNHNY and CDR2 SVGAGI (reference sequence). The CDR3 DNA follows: TGTGCCAGCAGTTACGGCCGGGCGGGAGTTGGAGAGACCCAGTACTTC. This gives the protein CASSYGRAGVGETQYF.

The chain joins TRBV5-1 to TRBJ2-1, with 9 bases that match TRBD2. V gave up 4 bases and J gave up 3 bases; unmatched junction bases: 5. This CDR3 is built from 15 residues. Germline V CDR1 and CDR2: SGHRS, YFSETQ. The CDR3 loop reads CASSPAGGVYNEQFF. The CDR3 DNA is TGCGCCAGCAGCCCAGCGGGGGGAGTCTACAATGAGCAGTTCTTC.

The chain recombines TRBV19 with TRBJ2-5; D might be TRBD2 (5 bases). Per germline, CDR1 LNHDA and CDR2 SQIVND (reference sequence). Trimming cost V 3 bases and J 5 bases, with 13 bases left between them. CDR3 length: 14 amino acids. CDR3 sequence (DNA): TGTGCCAGTAGTATTGGAGGATCATGGGAGACCCAGTACTTC. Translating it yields CASSIGGSWETQYF.

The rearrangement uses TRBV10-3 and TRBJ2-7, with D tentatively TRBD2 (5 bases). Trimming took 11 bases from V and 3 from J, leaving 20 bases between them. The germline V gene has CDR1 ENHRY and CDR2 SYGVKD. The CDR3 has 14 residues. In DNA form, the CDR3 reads TGTGCCGTCAAAAACCGGGATCCTAACTACGAGCAGTACTTC. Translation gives CAVKNRDPNYEQYF.

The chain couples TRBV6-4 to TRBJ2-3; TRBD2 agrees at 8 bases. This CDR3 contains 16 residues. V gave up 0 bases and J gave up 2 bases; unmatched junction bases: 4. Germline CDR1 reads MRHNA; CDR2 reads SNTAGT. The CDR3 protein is CASSDSGGGHTDTQYF. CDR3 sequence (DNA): TGTGCCAGCAGTGACTCGGGCGGGGGGCACACAGATACGCAGTATTTT.

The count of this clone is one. The CDR3 spells CASTDRGRISNQPQHF. DNA of the CDR3: TGTGCCAGCACCGACCGCGGAAGAATTAGCAATCAGCCCCAGCATTTT. The chain uses TRBV6-6 and TRBJ1-5, with unresolved D. V was pared by 7 bases and J by 0 bases, with 16 bases between. This CDR3 has 16 amino acids. Germline V CDR1 and CDR2: MNHNY, SVGAGI (reference sequence).

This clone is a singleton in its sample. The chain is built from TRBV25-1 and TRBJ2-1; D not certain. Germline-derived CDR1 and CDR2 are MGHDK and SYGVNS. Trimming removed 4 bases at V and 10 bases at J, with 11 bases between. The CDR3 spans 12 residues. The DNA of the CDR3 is TGTGCCAGCAGTGCAAAGTTAGTCGAGCAGTTCTTC. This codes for CASSAKLVEQFF.

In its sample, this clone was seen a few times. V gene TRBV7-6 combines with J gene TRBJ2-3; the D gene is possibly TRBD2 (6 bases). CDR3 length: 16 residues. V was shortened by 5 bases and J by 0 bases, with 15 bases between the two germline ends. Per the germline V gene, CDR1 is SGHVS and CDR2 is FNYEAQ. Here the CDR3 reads CASSPEAGLSTDTQYF. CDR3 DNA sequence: TGTGCCAGCAGCCCGGAAGCGGGCCTTAGCACAGATACGCAGTATTTT.

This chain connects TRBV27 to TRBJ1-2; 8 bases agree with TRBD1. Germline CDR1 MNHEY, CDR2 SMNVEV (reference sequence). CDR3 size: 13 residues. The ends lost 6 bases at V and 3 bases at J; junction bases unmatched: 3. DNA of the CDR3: TGTGCCAGCAGCCTGGGACAGGACTATGGCTACACCTTC. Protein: CASSLGQDYGYTF.

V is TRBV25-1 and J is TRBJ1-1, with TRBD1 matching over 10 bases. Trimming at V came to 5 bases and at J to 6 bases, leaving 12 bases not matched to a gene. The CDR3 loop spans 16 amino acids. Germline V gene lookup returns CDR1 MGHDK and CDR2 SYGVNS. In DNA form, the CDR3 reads TGTGCCAGCAGTCAAGGGACAGGGGTTTTCTCGGCTGAAGCTTTCTTT. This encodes CASSQGTGVFSAEAFF. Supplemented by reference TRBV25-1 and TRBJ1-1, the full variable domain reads EADIYQTPRYLVIGTGKKITLECSQTMGHDKMYWYQQDPGMELHLIHYSYGVNSTEKGDLSSESTVSRIRTEHFPLTLESARPSHTSQYLCASSQGTGVFSAEAFFGQGTRLTVV.

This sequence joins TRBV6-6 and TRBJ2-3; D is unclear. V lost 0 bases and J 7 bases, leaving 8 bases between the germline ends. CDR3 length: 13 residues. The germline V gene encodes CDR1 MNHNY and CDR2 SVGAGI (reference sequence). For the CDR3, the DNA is TGTGCCAGCAGTTACTCGCCCTCCCATACGCAGTATTTT. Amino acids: CASSYSPSHTQYF.

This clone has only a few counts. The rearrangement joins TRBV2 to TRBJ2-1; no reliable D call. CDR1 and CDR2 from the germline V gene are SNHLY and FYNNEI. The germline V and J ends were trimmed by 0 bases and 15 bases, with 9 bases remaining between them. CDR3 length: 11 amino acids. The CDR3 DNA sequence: TGTGCCAGCAGTGAAGCCAGTTTACCGTTCTTC. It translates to CASSEASLPFF.

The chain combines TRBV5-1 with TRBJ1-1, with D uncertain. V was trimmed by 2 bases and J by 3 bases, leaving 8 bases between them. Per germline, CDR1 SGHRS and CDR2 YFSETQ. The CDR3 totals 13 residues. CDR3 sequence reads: CASSFYPYTEAFF. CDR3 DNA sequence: TGCGCCAGCAGCTTTTATCCTTACACTGAAGCTTTCTTT.

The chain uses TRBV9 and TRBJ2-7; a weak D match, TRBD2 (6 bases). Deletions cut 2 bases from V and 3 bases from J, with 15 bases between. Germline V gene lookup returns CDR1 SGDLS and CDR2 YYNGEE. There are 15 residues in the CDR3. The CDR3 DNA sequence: TGTGCCAGCAGCGTTACCGGGACTGCGAGCTACGAGCAGTACTTC. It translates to CASSVTGTASYEQYF.

The CDR3 nucleotides read TGTGCCAGCAGCCAAAGACAGGGGGGAGAGACCCAGTACTTC. Protein: CASSQRQGGETQYF. The gene calls are TRBV13 and TRBJ2-5; 9 bases align to TRBD1. Germline V gives CDR1 PRHDT, CDR2 FYEKMQ (reference sequence). The CDR3 has 14 residues. V was clipped by 5 bases and J by 4 bases; unmatched bases: 5.

CDR3: CAVGSGSSGNTIYF. The CDR3 coding sequence is TGTGCCGTTGGCTCGGGTTCCTCTGGAAACACCATATATTTT. This chain joins TRBV15 and TRBJ1-3; no clear D gene. The length of the CDR3 is 14 residues. Per germline, CDR1 LNHNV and CDR2 YYDKDF (reference sequence). V was pared by 11 bases and J by 0 bases, with 14 bases between.

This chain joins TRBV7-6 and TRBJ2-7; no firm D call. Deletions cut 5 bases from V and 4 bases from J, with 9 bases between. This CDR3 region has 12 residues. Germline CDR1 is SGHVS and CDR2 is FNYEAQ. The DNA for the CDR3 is TGTGCCAGCAGCCCGGACGGGTACGAGCAGTACTTC. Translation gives CASSPDGYEQYF.

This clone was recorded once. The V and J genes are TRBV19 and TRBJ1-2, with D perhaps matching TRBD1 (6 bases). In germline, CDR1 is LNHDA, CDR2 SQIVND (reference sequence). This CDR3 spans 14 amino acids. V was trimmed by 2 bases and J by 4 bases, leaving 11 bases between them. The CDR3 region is CASSIQGWAYGYTF. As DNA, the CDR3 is TGTGCCAGTAGTATACAGGGGTGGGCCTATGGCTACACCTTC.